This is a list of T cell receptor beta chains from one sample in a study of beta chain features in type 1 diabetes. Clones were sequenced by immunoSEQ multiplex PCR, and TCRdb holds only the in-frame ones, with some missing. The table has around 430,000 clones, approximately 31% seen once. Sample: naive CD4+ T cells from blood. Receptors were obtained from a man aged 18 to 29 in good health. Both conserved end residues are part of each CDR3.

j_gene	v_gene	CDR3aa
TRBJ2-7	TRBV30	CAWNQLAGAGEQYF
TRBJ2-3	TRBV9	CASSVLGPDTQYF
TRBJ1-2	TRBV29-1	CSVAHQVDYGYTF
TRBJ2-1	TRBV4-3	CASSQDSGVPQYYNEQFF
TRBJ2-3	TRBV30	CAWSVGLVSTDTQYF
TRBJ2-3	TRBV27	CASSPLTRNTDTQYF
TRBJ2-1	TRBV29-1	CSVQPFREQFF
TRBJ1-1	TRBV5-6	CASSRGFRSTEAFF
TRBJ2-7	TRBV2	CASSPNEQYF
TRBJ2-5	TRBV20-1	CSANRRETQYF
TRBJ1-2	TRBV10-2	CASWTGLNGYTF
TRBJ2-5	TRBV9	CASSVGKFQETQYF
TRBJ2-5	TRBV6-6	CASSSPVDKTQYF
TRBJ2-3	TRBV29-1	CSGWTPIGTDTQYF